This entry is about one TCR beta chain. This record comes from a study of blood T cell repertoires in COVID-19. The overall study: There were acute and convalescent COVID-19 samples, and they came from the United States, Italy and Spain. T cells, B-cell-depleted T cells, or PBMCs supplied cDNA or gDNA.

How the authors handled the data: Amplification of reference gene primers provided the estimated nucleated cell counts. TCRdb's table, derived via immunoSEQ multiplex PCR, lists solely in-frame clones and lacks some. V and J calls and clone size follow that table, whereas D and trimming were derived from the DNA. This sample carries under 300,000 clones, about 82% of them seen once, and the ten largest clones take more than 9%. The sequence came from a man older than 75 with acute or convalescent COVID-19. The sample taken for sequencing was peripheral blood.

For the CDR3, the DNA is TGTGCCAGCTCACCGTCATTACAGGGAAGCGAGCAGTACTTC. Translating gives CASSPSLQGSEQYF. The chain employs TRBV18 and TRBJ2-7; D possibly corresponds to TRBD1 (6 bases). The CDR3 extends over 14 amino acids. CDR1 and CDR2 from the germline V gene are KGHSH and LQKENI. V was trimmed by 3 bases and J by 6 bases, leaving 15 bases between them.